Below are 9 T cell receptor beta chains sequenced from a single sample in a study of T cells in localized non-small cell lung cancer (dated by TCRdb to about 2020). The library was made by the immunoSEQ multiplex PCR assay. TCRdb took over this immuneACCESS table, retaining in-frame rearrangements with V and J assigned. Such tables are incomplete; in checked studies, under half of the missing clones stem from an unresolved V gene, and the remainder is unexplained. The sample contains approximately 10,000 clones, roughly four fifths of them found a single time. Roughly a fifth of the sample is in the top ten clones. The material was peripheral blood mononuclear cells, obtained before any cancer treatment. These TCRs come from a female donor aged 60 or older with stage II lung adenocarcinoma.

The chain couples TRBV19 to TRBJ1-6; TRBD1 might be the D (5 bases). Per germline, CDR1 LNHDA and CDR2 SQIVND (reference sequence). This CDR3 is 17 amino acids long. V was pared by 3 bases and J by 1 base, with 13 bases between. This CDR3 is CASSMIGGTSYNSPLHF. The CDR3 nucleotides are TGTGCCAGTAGTATGATAGGAGGGACGTCCTATAATTCACCCCTCCACTTT. Full variable domain (remainder filled in from reference TRBV19 and TRBJ1-6): DGGITQSPKYLFRKEGQNVTLSCEQNLNHDAMYWYRQDPGQGLRLIYYSQIVNDFQKGDIAEGYSVSREKKESFPLTVTSAQKNPTAFYLCASSMIGGTSYNSPLHFGNGTRLTVT.

This clone is a singleton in its sample. CDR3 nucleotide sequence: TGTGCCAGCAGCCCGACAGGATTATCTGGAAACACCATATATTTT. It is translated as CASSPTGLSGNTIYF. The rearrangement uses TRBV7-9 and TRBJ1-3; D might be TRBD1 (6 bases). Germline V CDR1 and CDR2: SEHNR, FQNEAQ (reference sequence). CDR3 length equals 15 residues. V lost 5 bases and J 1 base, leaving 12 bases between the germline ends. Using reference TRBV7-9 and TRBJ1-3 for the parts outside the CDR3, the full variable domain is DTGVSQNPRHKITKRGQNVTFRCDPISEHNRLYWYRQTLGQGPEFLTYFQNEAQLEKSRLLSDRFSAERPKGSFSTLEIQRTEQGDSAMYLCASSPTGLSGNTIYFGEGSWLTVV.

The chain recombines TRBV4-3 with TRBJ1-2; tentatively, D is TRBD1 (6 bases). This CDR3 is 16 amino acids long. The V and J ends lost 0 bases and 6 bases respectively, with 17 bases between them. From germline, CDR1 is LGHNA and CDR2 YSLEER. CDR3 sequence (DNA): TGCGCCAGCAGCCAAGATCGGGGAGGGGGGACAAATGGCTACACCTTC. Protein: CASSQDRGGGTNGYTF.

This clone was found once. The chain carries TRBV5-1 and TRBJ2-5, with TRBD1 matching over 8 bases. The DNA end is a closer match to TRBJ2-7, so the J assignment may be wrong. Germline V CDR1 and CDR2: SGHRS, YFSETQ. This CDR3 has 14 residues. DNA of the CDR3: TGCGCCAGCAGCCCATTACAGGGGGGCTACGAGCAGTACTTC. Protein product: CASSPLQGGYEQYF.

The gene calls are TRBV29-1 and TRBJ1-1; tentatively, D is TRBD1 (6 bases). The germline V and J ends were trimmed by 4 bases and 11 bases, with 17 bases remaining between them. The CDR3 is 12 amino acids. Germline V CDR1 and CDR2: SQVTM, ANQGSEA. This chain's CDR3 is CSVGEGGTRAFF. CDR3 bases: TGCAGCGTTGGAGAGGGGGGGACTAGGGCTTTCTTT.

This clone was counted a single time. The chain links TRBV7-9 to TRBJ1-1; possibly TRBD1 for D (6 bases). The ends were cut back, 1 base at V and 8 bases at J, with 8 bases in the middle. In germline, CDR1 is SEHNR, CDR2 FQNEAQ (reference sequence). The CDR3 has 12 residues. The CDR3, as DNA: TGTGCCAGCAGCTTAGAAGACAGGGAAGCTTTCTTT. Translation gives CASSLEDREAFF.

The V and J genes are TRBV9 and TRBJ2-1; perhaps TRBD2 as D (6 bases). This CDR3 contains 15 residues. Germline-derived CDR1 and CDR2 are SGDLS and YYNGEE. Trimming took 0 bases from V and 7 from J, leaving 14 bases between them. CDR3 sequence (DNA): TGTGCCAGCAGCGTAGACGGGAGAGTTGAGAATGAGCAGTTCTTC. Its protein is CASSVDGRVENEQFF.

This chain connects TRBV19 to TRBJ2-3; 9 positions match TRBD1. After removal of 5 bases from V and 5 bases from J, the junction contained 8 bases not matched to a gene. Germline assignment: CDR1 LNHDA and CDR2 SQIVND (reference sequence). This CDR3 comprises 15 residues. The CDR3 is CASSVNRGQGDTQYF. CDR3 sequence (DNA): TGTGCCAGTAGTGTAAACAGGGGGCAAGGAGATACGCAGTATTTT. Full variable domain (outside the CDR3, taken from reference TRBV19 and TRBJ2-3): DGGITQSPKYLFRKEGQNVTLSCEQNLNHDAMYWYRQDPGQGLRLIYYSQIVNDFQKGDIAEGYSVSREKKESFPLTVTSAQKNPTAFYLCASSVNRGQGDTQYFGPGTRLTVL.

This rearrangement joins TRBV7-6 to TRBJ2-2; 12 bases are shared with TRBD2. The CDR3 is 18 residues long. With V trimmed by 1 base and J by 4 bases, 7 bases remained unmatched. Germline values: CDR1 SGHVS, CDR2 FNYEAQ. CDR3 DNA: TGTGCCAGCAGCTTAGGAAGGACTAGCGGGAAGACCACCGGGGAGCTGTTTTTT. It yields the protein CASSLGRTSGKTTGELFF.